The rows below give T cell receptor beta chains drawn from one sample of a study of PD-1 blockade in classical Hodgkin lymphoma. Sequencing was performed with immunoSEQ multiplex PCR; in TCRdb, only in-frame clones are kept and a portion is missing. Of some 53,000 clones in the sample, around nine tenths were seen once. Specimen: peripheral blood mononuclear cells (PBMCs), collected before the fourth cycle of nivolumab. Receptor source: a human donor with classical Hodgkin lymphoma. CDR3s include the opening cysteine and the closing phenylalanine or tryptophan. D genes are given only for firm matches. Rows may omit the clone size; those that give it use once, few, many or a size class.

D: NA; length: 11; size: once; V: TRBV10-3; J: TRBJ1-2; CDR3: CAISGGGGYTF; DNA: TGTGCCATCAGTGGTGGGGGCGGCTACACCTTC
D: TRBD2; length: 14; size: NA; V: TRBV5-1; J: TRBJ2-7; CDR3: CASSLGGTSYEQYF; DNA: TGCGCCAGCAGCTTGGGGGGGACTAGCTACGAGCAGTACTTC
D: NA; length: 14; size: once; V: TRBV6-5; J: TRBJ2-7; CDR3: CASSYLASSYEQYF; DNA: TGTGCCAGCAGTTACCTGGCGAGCTCCTACGAGCAGTACTTC
D: TRBD1; length: 17; size: NA; V: TRBV10-2; J: TRBJ1-4; CDR3: CASSERRIGTGSEKLFF; DNA: TGCGCCAGCAGTGAGCGTCGTATAGGGACAGGGTCTGAAAAACTGTTTTTT
D: TRBD2; length: 15; size: NA; V: TRBV27; J: TRBJ2-3; CDR3: CASSGLAGPKDTQYF; DNA: TGTGCCAGCAGCGGACTAGCGGGGCCAAAAGATACGCAGTATTTT
D: NA; length: 13; size: NA; V: TRBV7-6; J: TRBJ1-5; CDR3: CASSPGEGQPQHF; DNA: TGTGCCAGCAGCCCCGGGGAGGGTCAGCCCCAGCATTTT
D: NA; length: 11; size: NA; V: TRBV7-2; J: TRBJ2-1; CDR3: CASSLLSEQFF; DNA: TGTGCCAGCAGCTTGCTGAGTGAGCAGTTCTTC
D: NA; length: 17; size: once; V: TRBV5-5; J: TRBJ1-3; CDR3: CASSLGSGTPSGNTIYF; DNA: TGTGCCAGCAGCTTGGGATCCGGGACGCCCTCTGGAAACACCATATATTTT
D: TRBD1; length: 15; size: NA; V: TRBV7-2; J: TRBJ1-2; CDR3: CASSLPRTGNYGYTF; DNA: TGTGCCAGCAGCCTTCCCCGGACAGGGAACTATGGCTACACCTTC
D: TRBD1; length: 15; size: NA; V: TRBV5-1; J: TRBJ1-6; CDR3: CASSRDRVYNSPLHF; DNA: TGCGCCAGCAGCAGGGACAGGGTCTATAATTCACCCCTCCACTTT